A selection of T cell receptor beta chains follows, all from one sample in a study of preoperative IRX-2 immunotherapy in early breast cancer. Sequenced by immunoSEQ multiplex PCR; TCRdb stores in-frame clones only, minus some. The sample includes fewer than 25,000 clones, around nine tenths of them seen just once. Specimen: tumor tissue, collected after IRX-2 immunotherapy. These receptors were collected from a human donor with breast cancer. The CDR3 runs from the conserved cysteine through the conserved F or W. The D gene is left open where the match is weak. Clone size is not always given. Where it is, it says once, few, many or a class for expanded clones.

clone_size,j_call,v_call,cdr3_length,d_call,cdr3_nt,cdr3_aa
.,TRBJ1-1,TRBV19,16,TRBD1,TGTGCCAGTAGCCTACTGACAGGGGCGCGGAACACTGAAGCTTTCTTT,CASSLLTGARNTEAFF
.,TRBJ1-5,TRBV27,17,.,TGTGCCAGCAGTCCCCAGACAGGTCCGTCCCCAATCCAGCCCCAGCATTTT,CASSPQTGPSPIQPQHF
.,TRBJ2-6,TRBV9,17,.,TGTGCCAGCAGCGTAGGAGGAGCCACCTCTGGGGCCAACGTCCTGACTTTC,CASSVGGATSGANVLTF
once,TRBJ1-3,TRBV7-9,16,.,TGTGCCAGCAGCTTAATGCGTCAGGGGAGTGGAAACACCATATATTTT,CASSLMRQGSGNTIYF
once,TRBJ2-3,TRBV30,14,.,TGTGCCTCGGGAACAGGAAACCCGGGGGATACGCAGTATTTT,CASGTGNPGDTQYF
.,TRBJ2-7,TRBV7-8,14,TRBD1,TGTGCCAGCAGCCCGGACAGGGGGCGCGACGAGCAGTACTTC,CASSPDRGRDEQYF
few,TRBJ2-7,TRBV27,13,TRBD1,TGTGCCAGCAGTGGCAGGGGGCTGAACGAGCAGTACTTC,CASSGRGLNEQYF
.,TRBJ1-5,TRBV6-6,14,TRBD1,TGTGCCAGCAGTCGTGACAGGGGGCAGGGGCCCCAGCATTTT,CASSRDRGQGPQHF
.,TRBJ1-3,TRBV5-4,14,.,TGTGCCAGCAGTCGAGACAGGTCGGGAAACACCATATATTTT,CASSRDRSGNTIYF
.,TRBJ2-6,TRBV5-6,15,.,TGTGCCAGCACTACCAGGGTCTCTGGGGCCAACGTCCTGACTTTC,CASTTRVSGANVLTF
.,TRBJ2-7,TRBV10-3,16,.,TGTGCCATCAGTAGTATATTCGGGGGCAAAGCCTACGAGCAGTACTTC,CAISSIFGGKAYEQYF
.,TRBJ2-2,TRBV6-1,14,.,TGTGCCAGCAGGGACTTCTCGAACACCGGGGAGCTGTTTTTT,CASRDFSNTGELFF
.,TRBJ2-3,TRBV5-1,15,TRBD2,TGCGCCAGCAGCTCATCTAGCGGGGCAACAGATACGCAGTATTTT,CASSSSSGATDTQYF
.,TRBJ2-1,TRBV5-8,17,.,TGTGCCAGCAGCTGGGCACGGGACCTCTACAGCTTCAGTGAGCAGTTCTTC,CASSWARDLYSFSEQFF
.,TRBJ1-1,TRBV6-5,14,.,TGTGCCAGCAGTGGGAGGTCATTGAACACTGAAGCTTTCTTT,CASSGRSLNTEAFF
.,TRBJ1-6,TRBV5-6,13,.,TGTGCCAGCAGCGCGTGGGACAATTCACCCCTCCACTTT,CASSAWDNSPLHF
.,TRBJ1-2,TRBV9,10,.,TGTGCCAGCAGCTCCTATGGCTACACCTTC,CASSSYGYTF
.,TRBJ2-2,TRBV4-2,14,.,TGTGCCAGCAGCCAAGGCCCCGGAGGCCGGGAGCTGTTTTTT,CASSQGPGGRELFF
.,TRBJ2-1,TRBV4-1,15,TRBD2,TGCGCCAGCAGCCAAGGACTAGCAGACTGGGATGAGCAGTTCTTC,CASSQGLADWDEQFF
.,TRBJ1-5,TRBV2,16,.,TGTGCCAGCAGTGGAGGGGACACTCATAGCAATCAGCCCCAGCATTTT,CASSGGDTHSNQPQHF
.,TRBJ1-6,TRBV6-4,16,.,TGTGCCAGCAGTGAGCAGGGTGGGTCCTATAATTCACCCCTCCACTTT,CASSEQGGSYNSPLHF
.,TRBJ2-2,TRBV4-2,16,.,TGTGCCAGCAGCCAACCGGACAGATCGAACACCGGGGAGCTGTTTTTT,CASSQPDRSNTGELFF
.,TRBJ1-4,TRBV25-1,16,.,TGTGCCAGCAGTGAATATCCAAGGCCATTAATGAAACAACTGTTTTTT,CASSEYPRPLMKQLFF
.,TRBJ2-4,TRBV30,18,.,TGTGCCTGGAGTGTAGGTCGAAGGGGGGGGATAGCCAAAAACATTCAGTACTTC,CAWSVGRRGGIAKNIQYF
.,TRBJ1-2,TRBV4-1,14,TRBD1,TGCGCCAGCAGCCAGGACAGGTTGGTGGGTGGCTACACCTTC,CASSQDRLVGGYTF